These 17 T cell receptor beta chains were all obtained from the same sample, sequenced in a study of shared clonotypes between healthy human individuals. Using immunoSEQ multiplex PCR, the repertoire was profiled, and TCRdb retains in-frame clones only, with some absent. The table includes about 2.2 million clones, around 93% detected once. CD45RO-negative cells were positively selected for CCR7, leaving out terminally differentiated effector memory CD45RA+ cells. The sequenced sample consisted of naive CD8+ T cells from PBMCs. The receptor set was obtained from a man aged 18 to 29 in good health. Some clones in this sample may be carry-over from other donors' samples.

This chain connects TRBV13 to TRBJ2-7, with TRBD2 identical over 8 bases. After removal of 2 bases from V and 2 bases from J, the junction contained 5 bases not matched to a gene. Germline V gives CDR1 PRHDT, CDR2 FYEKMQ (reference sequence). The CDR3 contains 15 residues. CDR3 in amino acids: CASSLPSGPTYEQYF. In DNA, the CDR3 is TGTGCCAGCAGCTTACCTAGCGGGCCCACCTACGAGCAGTACTTC.

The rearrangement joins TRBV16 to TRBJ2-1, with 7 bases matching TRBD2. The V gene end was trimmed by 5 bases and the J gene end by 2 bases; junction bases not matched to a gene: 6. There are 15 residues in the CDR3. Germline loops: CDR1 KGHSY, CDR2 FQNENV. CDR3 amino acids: CASSSGRGPYNEQFF. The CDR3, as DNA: TGTGCCAGCAGCTCGGGGAGGGGACCCTACAATGAGCAGTTCTTC.

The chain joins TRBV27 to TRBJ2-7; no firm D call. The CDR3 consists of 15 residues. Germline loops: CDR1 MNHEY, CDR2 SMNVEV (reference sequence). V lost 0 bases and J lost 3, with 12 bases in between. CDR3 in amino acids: CASSLSSLFVYEQYF. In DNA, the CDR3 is TGTGCCAGCAGTTTATCGTCCCTCTTCGTCTACGAGCAGTACTTC.

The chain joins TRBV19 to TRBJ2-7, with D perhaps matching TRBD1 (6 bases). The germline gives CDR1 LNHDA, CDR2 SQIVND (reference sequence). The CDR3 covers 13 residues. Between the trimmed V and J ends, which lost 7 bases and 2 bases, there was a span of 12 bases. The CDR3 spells CASTQGPTYEQYF. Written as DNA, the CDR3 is TGTGCCAGTACGCAGGGGCCGACCTACGAGCAGTACTTC.

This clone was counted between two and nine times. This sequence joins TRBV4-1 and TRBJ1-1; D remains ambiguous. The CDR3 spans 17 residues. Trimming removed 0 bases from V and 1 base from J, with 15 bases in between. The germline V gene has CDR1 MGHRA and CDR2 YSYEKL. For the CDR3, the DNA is TGCGCCAGCAGCCAAGAGTCCGGCACACGCAGGAACACTGAAGCTTTCTTT. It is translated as CASSQESGTRRNTEAFF.

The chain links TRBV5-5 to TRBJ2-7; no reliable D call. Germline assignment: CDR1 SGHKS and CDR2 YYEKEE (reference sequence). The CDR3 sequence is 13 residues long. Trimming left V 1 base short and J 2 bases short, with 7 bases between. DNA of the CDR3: TGTGCCAGCAGCTTGATCACAACCTACGAGCAGTACTTC. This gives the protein CASSLITTYEQYF.

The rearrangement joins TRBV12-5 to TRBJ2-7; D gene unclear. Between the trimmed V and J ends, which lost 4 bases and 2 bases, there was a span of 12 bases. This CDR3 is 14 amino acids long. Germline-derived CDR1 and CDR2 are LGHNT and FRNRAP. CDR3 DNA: TGTGCTAGTGGTTCCTCAGTCTCCCCCTACGAGCAGTACTTC. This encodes CASGSSVSPYEQYF. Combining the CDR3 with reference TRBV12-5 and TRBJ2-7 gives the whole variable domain DARVTQTPRHKVTEMGQEVTMRCQPILGHNTVFWYRQTMMQGLELLAYFRNRAPLDDSGMPKDRFSAEMPDATLATLKIQPSEPRDSAVYFCASGSSVSPYEQYFGPGTRLTVT.

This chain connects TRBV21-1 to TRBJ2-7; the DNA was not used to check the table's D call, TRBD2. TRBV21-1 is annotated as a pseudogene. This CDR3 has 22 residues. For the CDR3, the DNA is TGTGCCAGCAGCCAAATGGGGAGGGGTACAGGACTAGCGGGAGGGCTGGACTACGAGCAGTACTTC. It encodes CASSQMGRGTGLAGGLDYEQYF.

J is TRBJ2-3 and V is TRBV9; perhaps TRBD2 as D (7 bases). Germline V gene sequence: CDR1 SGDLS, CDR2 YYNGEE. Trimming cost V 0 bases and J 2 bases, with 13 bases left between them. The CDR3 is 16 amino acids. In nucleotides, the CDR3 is TGTGCCAGCAGCGTAGGGAGGGGGGGTGCCACAGATACGCAGTATTTT. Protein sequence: CASSVGRGGATDTQYF.

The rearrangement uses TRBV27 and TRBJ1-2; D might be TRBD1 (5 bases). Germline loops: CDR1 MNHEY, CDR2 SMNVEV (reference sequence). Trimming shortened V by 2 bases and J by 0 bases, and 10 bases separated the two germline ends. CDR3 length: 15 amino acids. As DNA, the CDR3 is TGTGCCAGCAGTTTAAGGTCAGGGCCTAACTATGGCTACACCTTC. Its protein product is CASSLRSGPNYGYTF.

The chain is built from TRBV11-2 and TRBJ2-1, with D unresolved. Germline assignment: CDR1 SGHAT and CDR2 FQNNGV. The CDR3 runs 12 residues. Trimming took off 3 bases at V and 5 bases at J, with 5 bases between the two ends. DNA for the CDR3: TGTGCCAGCAGCTTCGGCCACAATGAGCAGTTCTTC. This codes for CASSFGHNEQFF.

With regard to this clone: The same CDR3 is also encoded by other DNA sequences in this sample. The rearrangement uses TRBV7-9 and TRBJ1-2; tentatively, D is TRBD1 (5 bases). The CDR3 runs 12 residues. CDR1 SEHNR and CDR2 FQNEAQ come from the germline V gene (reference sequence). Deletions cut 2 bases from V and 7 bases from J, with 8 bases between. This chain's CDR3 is CASSLQGSGYTF. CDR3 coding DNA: TGTGCCAGCAGCTTACAGGGCTCTGGCTACACCTTC.

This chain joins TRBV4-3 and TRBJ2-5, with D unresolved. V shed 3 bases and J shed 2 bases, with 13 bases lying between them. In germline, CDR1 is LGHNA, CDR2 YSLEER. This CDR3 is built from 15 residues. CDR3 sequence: CASSHDTGLQETQYF. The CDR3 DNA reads TGCGCCAGCAGCCACGACACGGGCCTACAAGAGACCCAGTACTTC.

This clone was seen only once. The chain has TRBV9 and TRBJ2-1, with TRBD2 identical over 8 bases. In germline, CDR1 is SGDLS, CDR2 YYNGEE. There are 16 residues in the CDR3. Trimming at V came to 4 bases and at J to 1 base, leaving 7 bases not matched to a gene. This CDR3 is CASSTTSGKSYNEQFF. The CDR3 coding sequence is TGTGCCAGCAGCACCACTAGCGGCAAATCCTACAATGAGCAGTTCTTC.

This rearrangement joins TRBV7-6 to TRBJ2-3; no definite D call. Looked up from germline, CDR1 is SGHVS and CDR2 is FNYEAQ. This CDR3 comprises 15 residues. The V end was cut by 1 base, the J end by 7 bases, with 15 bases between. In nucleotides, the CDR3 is TGTGCCAGCAGCTTAGTTGGGCAGGCCGTGAATACGCAGTATTTT. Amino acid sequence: CASSLVGQAVNTQYF. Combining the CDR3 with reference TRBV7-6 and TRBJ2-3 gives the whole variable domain GAGVSQSPRYKVTKRGQDVALRCDPISGHVSLYWYRQALGQGPEFLTYFNYEAQQDKSGLPNDRFSAERPEGSISTLTIQRTEQRDSAMYRCASSLVGQAVNTQYFGPGTRLTVL.

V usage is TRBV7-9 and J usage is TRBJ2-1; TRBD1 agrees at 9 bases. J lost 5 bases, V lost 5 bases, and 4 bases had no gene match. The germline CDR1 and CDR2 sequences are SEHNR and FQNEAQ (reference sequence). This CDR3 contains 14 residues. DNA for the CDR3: TGTGCCAGCAGCCCGGGGACAGGGAACAATGAGCAGTTCTTC. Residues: CASSPGTGNNEQFF.

The CDR3, as DNA: TGTGCCAGCAGCCTCAAGTGGATCGGCGATGAGCAGTTCTTC. The encoded protein is CASSLKWIGDEQFF. The V call is TRBV7-3, the J call TRBJ2-1; D unresolved. The V end lost 5 bases, the J end lost 8 bases, and 16 bases lay between the germline ends. The CDR3 runs to 14 residues. Germline V CDR1 and CDR2: SGHTA, FQGTGA.